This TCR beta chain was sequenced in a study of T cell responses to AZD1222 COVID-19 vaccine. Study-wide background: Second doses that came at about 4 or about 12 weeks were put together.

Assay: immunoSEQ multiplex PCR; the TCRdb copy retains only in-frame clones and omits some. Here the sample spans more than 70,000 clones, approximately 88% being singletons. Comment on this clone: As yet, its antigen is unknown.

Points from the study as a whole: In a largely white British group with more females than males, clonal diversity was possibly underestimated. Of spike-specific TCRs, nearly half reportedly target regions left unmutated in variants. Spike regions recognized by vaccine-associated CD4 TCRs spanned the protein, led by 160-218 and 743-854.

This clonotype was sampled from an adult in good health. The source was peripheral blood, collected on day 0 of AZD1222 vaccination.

The CDR3: CASSSVTSGRNEQYF. The CDR3 DNA reads as TGTGCCAGCAGCTCCGTGACTAGCGGGAGGAACGAGCAGTACTTC. The gene calls are TRBV11-2 and TRBJ2-7; TRBD2 aligns across 13 bases. This CDR3 region has 15 residues. V lost 4 bases and J lost 5; bases outside the gene matches: 5. Germline-derived CDR1 and CDR2 are SGHAT and FQNNGV.